Below, 14 T cell receptor beta chains from the same sample are listed, as sequenced in a study of OX40 agonist ivuxolimab in advanced cancers. Clones were sequenced by immunoSEQ multiplex PCR, and TCRdb holds only the in-frame ones, with some missing. Of some 140,000 clones in the sample, about 93% are singletons; the top ten hold 1%. The material sequenced was CD4+ or CD8+ T cells sorted from blood, taken in a trial of the OX40 agonist ivuxolimab. Receptor source: an adult with an advanced solid tumor such as melanoma, head and neck, liver or kidney cancer.

This chain links TRBV6-5 with TRBJ1-1; D not certain. There are 13 residues in the CDR3. The germline gives CDR1 MNHEY, CDR2 SVGAGI. The V end lost 5 bases, the J end lost 6 bases, and 13 bases lay between the germline ends. CDR3 sequence: CASSQVGVAEAFF. The CDR3 coding sequence is TGTGCCAGCAGTCAGGTTGGGGTGGCTGAAGCTTTCTTT.

This clone was counted a single time. This chain connects TRBV11-2 to TRBJ1-3; D is uncertain. The V and J ends lost 3 bases and 0 bases respectively, with 15 bases between them. This CDR3 comprises 17 residues. Germline V lookup: CDR1 SGHAT, CDR2 FQNNGV. The chain's CDR3 is CASSFSRGVSSGNTIYF. CDR3 in DNA: TGTGCCAGCAGCTTCTCCCGAGGCGTAAGCTCTGGAAACACCATATATTTT.

The CDR3 region is CASTLDLSTDTQYF. DNA for the CDR3: TGTGCCAGCACTTTAGATTTAAGCACAGATACGCAGTATTTT. This sequence joins TRBV9 and TRBJ2-3; D is ambiguous. V lost 6 bases and J 0 bases, leaving 11 bases between the germline ends. The CDR3 totals 14 residues. Looked up from germline, CDR1 is SGDLS and CDR2 is YYNGEE.

The J gene is TRBJ2-7, the V gene TRBV19; 10 bases are shared with TRBD2. V gave up 7 bases and J gave up 4 bases; unmatched junction bases: 13. Germline CDR1 reads LNHDA; CDR2 reads SQIVND (reference sequence). This CDR3 is 16 amino acids long. The CDR3 DNA follows: TGTGCCAGTACGAAAGGGGCTAGCGGGAGTCGGTACGAGCAGTACTTC. The encoded protein is CASTKGASGSRYEQYF.

The chain couples TRBV6-5 to TRBJ1-5; D is undetermined. Germline lookup yields CDR1 MNHEY and CDR2 SVGAGI. The CDR3 consists of 14 residues. Trimming shortened V by 6 bases and J by 5 bases, and 14 bases separated the two germline ends. The CDR3 region is CASSPYWKDQPQHF. CDR3 DNA sequence: TGTGCCAGCAGCCCATATTGGAAGGATCAGCCCCAGCATTTT.

The CDR3 DNA is TGTGCCAGCAGCCGAGACAGGTTTAACACCGGGGAGCTGTTTTTT. As protein: CASSRDRFNTGELFF. V usage is TRBV5-4 and J usage is TRBJ2-2, with D maybe TRBD1 (6 bases). The CDR3 runs 15 residues. The germline CDR1 and CDR2 sequences are SGHNT and YYREEE (reference sequence). V lost 4 bases and J 2 bases, leaving 12 bases between the germline ends.

The chain employs TRBV9 and TRBJ2-5, with 12 nucleotides matching TRBD2. The V segment lost 7 bases and the J segment 4 bases; nucleotides outside the gene matches: 5. From germline, CDR1 is SGDLS and CDR2 YYNGEE. The CDR3 runs to 14 residues. The CDR3 sequence: CASSSSGRGETQYF. In DNA, the CDR3 is TGTGCCAGCTCGTCTAGCGGGAGGGGAGAGACCCAGTACTTC.

The CDR3 loop reads CASSTQGNTEAFF. In nucleotides, the CDR3 is TGTGCCAGCAGCACACAGGGTAACACTGAAGCTTTCTTT. The chain has TRBV2 and TRBJ1-1, with D perhaps TRBD1 (6 bases). Germline loops: CDR1 SNHLY, CDR2 FYNNEI. Deletions cut 6 bases from V and 2 bases from J, with 10 bases between. CDR3 length: 13 amino acids.

The chain carries TRBV4-1 and TRBJ1-1; the match to TRBD1 covers 7 bases. This CDR3 has 16 amino acids. Losses at the gene ends were 1 base for V and 0 bases for J; bases not matched to a gene: 5. Germline CDR1 MGHRA, CDR2 YSYEKL. The CDR3 protein is CASSQGDDRVNTEAFF. The CDR3 bases are TGCGCCAGCAGCCAAGGGGACGACAGGGTGAACACTGAAGCTTTCTTT.

Written as DNA, the CDR3 is TGTGCCAGCAGCCGGGACACGCTTTTCAACGAGCAGTACTTC. As protein: CASSRDTLFNEQYF. The chain recombines TRBV5-6 with TRBJ2-7; D is perhaps TRBD1 (6 bases). V dropped 4 bases and J dropped 5 bases, with 16 bases sitting between them. The CDR3 is 14 residues long. The germline V gene has CDR1 SGHDT and CDR2 YYEEEE.

This clone was observed a few times. The J gene is TRBJ2-7, the V gene TRBV6-5, with TRBD2 identical over 9 bases. This CDR3 spans 16 amino acids. V gave up 0 bases and J gave up 1 base; unmatched junction bases: 4. Germline values: CDR1 MNHEY, CDR2 SVGAGI. CDR3 DNA sequence: TGTGCCAGCAGTTACTCGGGCGGGGGGGATTCCTACGAGCAGTACTTC. Translated: CASSYSGGGDSYEQYF.

This clone appeared a single time. The chain joins TRBV18 to TRBJ2-3, with 10 bases aligning to TRBD2. V shed 2 bases, J shed 0 bases, and the junction held 20 bases outside the gene matches. Looked up from germline, CDR1 is KGHSH and CDR2 is LQKENI. The CDR3 spans 22 residues. CDR3 DNA: TGTGCCAGCTCACCAACGAAAGAAGGAAGGACTAGCGGTGCCCCTAGCACAGATACGCAGTATTTT. Protein: CASSPTKEGRTSGAPSTDTQYF. The variable domain in full, completed from reference TRBV18 and TRBJ2-3, reads NAGVMQNPRHLVRRRGQEARLRCSPMKGHSHVYWYRQLPEEGLKFMVYLQKENIIDESGMPKERFSAEFPKEGPSILRIQQVVRGDSAAYFCASSPTKEGRTSGAPSTDTQYFGPGTRLTVL.

CDR3 protein: CASSLGAQGAGETQYF. The CDR3 bases are TGTGCCAGCAGCTTAGGGGCCCAGGGGGCTGGGGAGACCCAGTACTTC. This rearrangement joins TRBV7-2 to TRBJ2-5; 8 positions match TRBD1. Germline V gene data show CDR1 as SGHTA and CDR2 as FQGNSA. This CDR3 spans 16 amino acids. V gave up 1 base and J gave up 5 bases; unmatched junction bases: 9. Full variable domain (missing parts from reference TRBV7-2 and TRBJ2-5): GAGVSQSPSNKVTEKGKDVELRCDPISGHTALYWYRQSLGQGLEFLIYFQGNSAPDKSGLPSDRFSAERTGGSVSTLTIQRTQQEDSAVYLCASSLGAQGAGETQYFGPGTRLLVL.

This clone was counted only a few times. The chain links TRBV28 to TRBJ2-3; D remains unclear. V dropped 7 bases and J dropped 2 bases, with 13 bases sitting between them. The germline CDR1 and CDR2 sequences are MDHEN and SYDVKM. The CDR3 extends over 14 amino acids. This CDR3 is CASNEDSPTDTQYF. The CDR3 nucleotides are TGTGCCAGCAATGAAGACTCCCCCACAGATACGCAGTATTTT.